This TCR beta chain appears in the sequencing data of a study of T cells in Graves' hyperthyroidism and ophthalmopathy. Concerning this clonotype itself: What it binds is unknown.

Germline assignment: CDR1 MNHNS and CDR2 SASEGT. The CDR3 runs 15 residues. Trimming pared 5 bases from V and 6 bases from J, leaving 14 bases between. Overall study findings and caveats: Ophthalmopathy was model-predicted a median around 6.7 months pre-onset.

Using RNA transcripts as the source, TCR beta CDR3 regions were amplified. HTBI primers were employed in a first-round RT-PCR of the TCR CDR3. Via MiXCR, TCRdb re-called the multiplex PCR reads, giving one row per CDR3 protein. The repertoire consists of about 520,000 distinct CDR3 sequences, with around a quarter occurring once and the leading ten covering around 10%. Source material: blood. The J gene is TRBJ1-6, the V gene TRBV6-1; D possibly corresponds to TRBD1 (6 bases). The TCR originated in a young woman with Graves' ophthalmopathy. The CDR3 coding sequence is TGTGCCAGCAGTCTAGACGGACAGATTAATTCACCCCTCCACTTT. Its translation is CASSLDGQINSPLHF.